This T cell receptor beta chain was captured in a study of T cell repertoires in cytomegalovirus infection. Study details: CMV epitopes in the study were HLA-C-restricted (recently identified) and HLA-B-restricted (well studied). CMV infection plus the matching HLA type was flagged by public TCR beta signatures.

Germline assignment: CDR1 SGHTA and CDR2 FQGNSA. The CDR3 is made up of 14 amino acids. Trimming left V 5 bases short and J 7 bases short, with 17 bases between. Of note for this clonotype: Its target is not known.

TCRdb ran MiXCR on the reads and lists one entry per CDR3 protein. The table lists about 330,000 distinct CDR3 sequences, roughly 36% of them singletons. The J gene is TRBJ2-5, the V gene TRBV7-2, with a possible D match to TRBD2 (5 bases). This TCR was recovered from a human donor in good health (CMV status not recorded). Some clones in this sample may be carry-over from other donors' samples. This material consisted of cultured PBMCs, taken from culture after CMV antigen stimulation. The CDR3 sequence: CASSTGRGFGTQYF. CDR3 coding DNA: TGTGCCAGCAGCACCGGACGGGGTTTTGGGACCCAGTACTTC.